This entry is about one TCR beta chain. Antigen: not known. cDNA prepared by RNA extraction and subsequent reverse transcription served as the template for sequencing. Profiled with immunoSEQ multiplex PCR; TCRdb holds only in-frame clones, not every one. In the table there are around 290,000 clones, roughly 50% of which are singletons. Germline V gives CDR1 LNHDA, CDR2 SQIVND (reference sequence). V dropped 11 bases and J dropped 6 bases, with 20 bases sitting between them. There are 13 residues in the CDR3. This sample's treatment: oral pan-JAK inhibitor, 5-10 mg twice daily. This specimen comes from a study of CD8+ T cells in alopecia areata. Study-wide results and caveats: Many of the expanded lesional clones endured in scalp and blood while on tofacitinib. Clonality in the scalp and expanded CD8+ clones ranked among the top 100 were significantly decreased by tofacitinib.

The sequencing used CD4+ T cells sorted from blood, collected at week 24, from a patient treated with tofacitinib. The receptor was isolated from a human donor with alopecia areata. The rearrangement uses TRBV19 and TRBJ2-7; possibly TRBD1 or TRBD2 for D (7 bases each). The CDR3 DNA reads as TGTGCCGGTTCCGGGACAGCGGGATCCGAGCAGTACTTC. Its translation: CAGSGTAGSEQYF.